This TCR beta chain emerged from a study of blood T cell repertoires in COVID-19. About the study: Acute-phase and convalescent COVID-19 samples originated in the United States, Italy and Spain. The analysed material was cDNA or gDNA that came from T cells, B-cell-depleted T cells, or PBMCs.

A Seattle source enrolled patients during active infection and followed them longitudinally. TCRdb's copy holds only in-frame clones and misses some; the assay was immunoSEQ multiplex PCR. The profile shows almost 350,000 clones, more than 70% of them singletons. V lost 7 bases and J lost 7; bases outside the gene matches: 6. Germline CDR1 MNHEY, CDR2 SVGAGI. CDR3 length equals 12 residues. The origin of this receptor is an older woman with COVID-19, enrolled during active disease. The rearrangement uses TRBV6-5 and TRBJ1-1; 7 nucleotides line up with TRBD1. Sequenced sample: peripheral blood. Here the CDR3 reads CASKMTGYEAFF. CDR3 nucleotide sequence: TGTGCCAGCAAAATGACAGGGTATGAAGCTTTCTTT.